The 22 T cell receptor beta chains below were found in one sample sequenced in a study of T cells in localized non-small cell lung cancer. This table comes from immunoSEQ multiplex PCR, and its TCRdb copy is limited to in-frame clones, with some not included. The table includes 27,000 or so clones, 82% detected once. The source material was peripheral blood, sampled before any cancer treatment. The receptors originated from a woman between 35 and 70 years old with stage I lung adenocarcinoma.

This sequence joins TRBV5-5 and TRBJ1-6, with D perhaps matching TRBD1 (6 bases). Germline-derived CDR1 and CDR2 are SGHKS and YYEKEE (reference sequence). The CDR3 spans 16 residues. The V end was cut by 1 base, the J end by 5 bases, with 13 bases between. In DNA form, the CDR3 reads TGTGCCAGCAGCTTGCAGCCCGGACAGAATAATTCACCCCTCCACTTT. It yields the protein CASSLQPGQNNSPLHF.

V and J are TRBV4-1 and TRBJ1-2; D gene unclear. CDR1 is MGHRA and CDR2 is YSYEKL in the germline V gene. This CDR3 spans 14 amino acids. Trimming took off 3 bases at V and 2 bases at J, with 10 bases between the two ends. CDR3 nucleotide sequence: TGCGCCAGCAGCCATGGCGGGCCGAACTATGGCTACACCTTC. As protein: CASSHGGPNYGYTF.

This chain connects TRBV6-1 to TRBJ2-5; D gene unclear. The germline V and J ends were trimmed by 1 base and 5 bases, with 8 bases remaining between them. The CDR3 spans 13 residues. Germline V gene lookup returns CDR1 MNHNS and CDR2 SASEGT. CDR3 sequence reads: CASSEGSTETQYF. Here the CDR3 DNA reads TGTGCCAGCAGTGAAGGCAGTACGGAGACCCAGTACTTC.

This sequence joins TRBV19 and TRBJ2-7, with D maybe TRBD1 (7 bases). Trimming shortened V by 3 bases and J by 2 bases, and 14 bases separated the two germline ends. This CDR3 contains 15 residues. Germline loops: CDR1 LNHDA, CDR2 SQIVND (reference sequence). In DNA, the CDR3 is TGTGCCAGTAGTATGCGGGCAGGGGGGCCCTACGAGCAGTACTTC. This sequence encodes CASSMRAGGPYEQYF.

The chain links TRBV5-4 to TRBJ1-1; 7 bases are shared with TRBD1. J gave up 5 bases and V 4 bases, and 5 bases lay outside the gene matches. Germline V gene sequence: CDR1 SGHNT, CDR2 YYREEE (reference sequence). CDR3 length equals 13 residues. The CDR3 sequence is CASSLRGGTEAFF. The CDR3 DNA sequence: TGTGCCAGCAGCCTCAGGGGGGGGACTGAAGCTTTCTTT.

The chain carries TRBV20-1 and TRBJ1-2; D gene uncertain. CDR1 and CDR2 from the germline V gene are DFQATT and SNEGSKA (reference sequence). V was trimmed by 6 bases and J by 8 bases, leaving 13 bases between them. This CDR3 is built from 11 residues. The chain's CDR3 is CSAPEPRGYTF. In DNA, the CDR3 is TGCAGTGCCCCCGAACCCCGGGGCTACACCTTC.

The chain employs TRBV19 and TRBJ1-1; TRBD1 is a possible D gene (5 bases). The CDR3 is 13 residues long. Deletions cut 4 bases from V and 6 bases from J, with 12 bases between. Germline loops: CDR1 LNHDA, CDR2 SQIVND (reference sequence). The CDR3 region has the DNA TGTGCCAGTAGTAGGGGGGTCGACTCTGAAGCTTTCTTT. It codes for CASSRGVDSEAFF. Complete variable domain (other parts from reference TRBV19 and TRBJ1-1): DGGITQSPKYLFRKEGQNVTLSCEQNLNHDAMYWYRQDPGQGLRLIYYSQIVNDFQKGDIAEGYSVSREKKESFPLTVTSAQKNPTAFYLCASSRGVDSEAFFGQGTRLTVV.

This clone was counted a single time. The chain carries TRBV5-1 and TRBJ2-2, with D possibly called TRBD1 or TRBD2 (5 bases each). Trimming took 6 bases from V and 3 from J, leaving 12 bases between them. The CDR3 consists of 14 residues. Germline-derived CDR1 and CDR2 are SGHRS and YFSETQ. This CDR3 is CASNSLGDTGELFF. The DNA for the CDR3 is TGCGCCAGCAACTCCCTGGGGGACACCGGGGAGCTGTTTTTT.

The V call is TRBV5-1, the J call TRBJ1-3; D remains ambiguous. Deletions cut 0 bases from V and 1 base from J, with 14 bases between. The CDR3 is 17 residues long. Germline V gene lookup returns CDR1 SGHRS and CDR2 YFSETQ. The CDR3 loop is CASSLGVPFGSGNTIYF. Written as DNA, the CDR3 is TGCGCCAGCAGCTTGGGGGTCCCCTTCGGGTCTGGAAACACCATATATTTT. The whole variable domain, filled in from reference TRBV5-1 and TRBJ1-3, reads KAGVTQTPRYLIKTRGQQVTLSCSPISGHRSVSWYQQTPGQGLQFLFEYFSETQRNKGNFPGRFSGRQFSNSRSEMNVSTLELGDSALYLCASSLGVPFGSGNTIYFGEGSWLTVV.

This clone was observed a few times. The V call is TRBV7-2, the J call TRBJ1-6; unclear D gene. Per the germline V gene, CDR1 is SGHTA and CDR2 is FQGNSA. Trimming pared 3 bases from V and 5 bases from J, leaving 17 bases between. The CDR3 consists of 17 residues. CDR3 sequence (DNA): TGTGCCAGCAGCTTGGACCCCCCGGGCGCCGATAATTCACCCCTCCACTTT. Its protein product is CASSLDPPGADNSPLHF.

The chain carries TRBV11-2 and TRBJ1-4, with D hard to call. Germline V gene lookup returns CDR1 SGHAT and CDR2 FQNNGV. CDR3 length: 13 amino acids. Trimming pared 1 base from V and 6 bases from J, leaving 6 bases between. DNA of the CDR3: TGTGCCAGCAGCTTAGGACCTTATGAAAAACTGTTTTTT. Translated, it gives CASSLGPYEKLFF.

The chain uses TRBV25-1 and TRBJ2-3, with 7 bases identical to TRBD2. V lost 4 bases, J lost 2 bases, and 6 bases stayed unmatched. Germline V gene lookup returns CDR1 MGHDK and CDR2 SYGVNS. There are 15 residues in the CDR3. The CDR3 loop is CASSAQRGLTDTQYF. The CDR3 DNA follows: TGTGCCAGCAGTGCCCAGCGGGGCCTCACAGATACGCAGTATTTT.

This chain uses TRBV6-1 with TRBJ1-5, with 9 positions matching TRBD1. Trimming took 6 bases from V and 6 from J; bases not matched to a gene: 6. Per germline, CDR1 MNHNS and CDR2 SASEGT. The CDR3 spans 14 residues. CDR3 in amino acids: CASSVDRGPQPQHF. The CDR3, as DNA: TGTGCCAGCAGCGTGGACAGGGGACCTCAGCCCCAGCATTTT.

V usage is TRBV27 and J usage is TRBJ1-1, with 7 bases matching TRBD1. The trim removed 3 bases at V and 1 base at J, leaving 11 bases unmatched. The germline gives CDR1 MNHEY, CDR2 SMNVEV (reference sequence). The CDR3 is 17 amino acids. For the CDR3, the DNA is TGTGCCAGCAGTTTGATCCAGGGGGGGAAAAAGAACACTGAAGCTTTCTTT. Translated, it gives CASSLIQGGKKNTEAFF.

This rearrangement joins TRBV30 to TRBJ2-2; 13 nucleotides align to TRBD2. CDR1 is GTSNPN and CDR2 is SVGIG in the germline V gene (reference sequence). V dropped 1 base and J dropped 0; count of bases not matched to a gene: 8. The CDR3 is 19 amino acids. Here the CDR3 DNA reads TGTGCCTGGAGTGCCCCGGGACTAGCGGGGTTGGCGAACACCGGGGAGCTGTTTTTT. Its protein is CAWSAPGLAGLANTGELFF.

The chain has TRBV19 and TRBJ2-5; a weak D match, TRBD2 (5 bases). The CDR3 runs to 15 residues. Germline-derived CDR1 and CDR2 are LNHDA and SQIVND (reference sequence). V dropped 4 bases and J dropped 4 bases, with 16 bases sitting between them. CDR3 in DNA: TGTGCCAGTAGTACCACCGGGATATCGGGAGAGACCCAGTACTTC. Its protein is CASSTTGISGETQYF.

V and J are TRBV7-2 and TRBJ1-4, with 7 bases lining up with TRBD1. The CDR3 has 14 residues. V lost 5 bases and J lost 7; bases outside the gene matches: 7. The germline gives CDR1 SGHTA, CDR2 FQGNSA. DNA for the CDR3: TGTGCCAGCAGCGTGAGGGGGCGCCCTGAAAAACTGTTTTTT. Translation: CASSVRGRPEKLFF. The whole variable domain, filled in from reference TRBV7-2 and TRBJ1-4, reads GAGVSQSPSNKVTEKGKDVELRCDPISGHTALYWYRQSLGQGLEFLIYFQGNSAPDKSGLPSDRFSAERTGGSVSTLTIQRTQQEDSAVYLCASSVRGRPEKLFFGSGTQLSVL.

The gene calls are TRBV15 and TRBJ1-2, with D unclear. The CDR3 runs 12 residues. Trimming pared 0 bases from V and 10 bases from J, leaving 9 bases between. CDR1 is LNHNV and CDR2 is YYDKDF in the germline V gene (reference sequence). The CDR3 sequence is CATSRDYSIYTF. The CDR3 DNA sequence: TGTGCCACCAGCAGAGATTACTCGATCTACACCTTC. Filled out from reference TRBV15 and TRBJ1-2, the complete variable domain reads DAMVIQNPRYQVTQFGKPVTLSCSQTLNHNVMYWYQQKSSQAPKLLFHYYDKDFNNEADTPDNFQSRRPNTSFCFLDIRSPGLGDTAMYLCATSRDYSIYTFGSGTRLTVV.

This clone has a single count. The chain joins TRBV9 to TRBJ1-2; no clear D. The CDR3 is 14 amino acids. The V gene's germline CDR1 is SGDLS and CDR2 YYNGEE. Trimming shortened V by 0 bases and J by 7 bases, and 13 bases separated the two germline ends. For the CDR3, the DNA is TGTGCCAGCAGCGTAGATGGCCGAACGCTTGGCTACACCTTC. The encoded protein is CASSVDGRTLGYTF.

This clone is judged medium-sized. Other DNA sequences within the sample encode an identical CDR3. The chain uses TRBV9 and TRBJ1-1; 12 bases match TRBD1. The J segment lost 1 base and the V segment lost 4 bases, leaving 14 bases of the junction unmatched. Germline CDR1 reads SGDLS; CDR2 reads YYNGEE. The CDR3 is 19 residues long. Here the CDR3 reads CASSPPSGQGAIGNTEAFF. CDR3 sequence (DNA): TGTGCCAGCAGCCCTCCCTCGGGACAGGGGGCAATTGGGAACACTGAAGCTTTCTTT.

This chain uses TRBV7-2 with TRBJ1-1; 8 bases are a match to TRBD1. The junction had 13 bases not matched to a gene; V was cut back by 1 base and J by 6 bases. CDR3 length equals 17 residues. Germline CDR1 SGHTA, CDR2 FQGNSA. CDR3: CASSLGPWTGKVAEAFF. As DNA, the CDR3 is TGTGCCAGCAGCTTAGGCCCCTGGACAGGGAAAGTGGCTGAAGCTTTCTTT.

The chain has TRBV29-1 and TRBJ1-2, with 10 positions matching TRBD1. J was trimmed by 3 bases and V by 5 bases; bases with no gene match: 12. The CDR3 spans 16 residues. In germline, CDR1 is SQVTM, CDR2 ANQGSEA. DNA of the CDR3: TGCAGCGTTAAGGGGGACAGGGGAGTTTGGGACTATGGCTACACCTTC. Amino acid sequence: CSVKGDRGVWDYGYTF.